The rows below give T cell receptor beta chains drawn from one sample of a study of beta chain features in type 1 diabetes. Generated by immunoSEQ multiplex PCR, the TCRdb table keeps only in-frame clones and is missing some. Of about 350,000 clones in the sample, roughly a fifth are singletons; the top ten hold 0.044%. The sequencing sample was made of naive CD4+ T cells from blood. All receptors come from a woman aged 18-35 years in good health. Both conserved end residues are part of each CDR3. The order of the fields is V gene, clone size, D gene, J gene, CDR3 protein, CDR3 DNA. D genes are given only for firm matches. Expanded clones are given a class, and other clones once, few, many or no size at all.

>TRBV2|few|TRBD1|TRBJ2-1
CASNQGAGGYNEQFF
TGTGCCAGCAATCAGGGGGCAGGTGGATACAATGAGCAGTTCTTC
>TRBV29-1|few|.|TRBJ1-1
CSTRAGLNTEAFF
TGCAGCACAAGAGCAGGGTTGAACACTGAAGCTTTCTTT
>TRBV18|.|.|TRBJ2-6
CASSPRDISGANVLTF
TGTGCCAGCTCACCCAGGGACATCTCTGGGGCCAACGTCCTGACTTTC
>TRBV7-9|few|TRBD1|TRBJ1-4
CASSPRDRINEKLFF
TGTGCCAGCAGCCCCCGGGACAGGATTAATGAAAAACTGTTTTTT
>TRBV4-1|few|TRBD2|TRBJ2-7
CASSRIAGVNEQYF
TGCGCCAGCAGCCGCATAGCGGGAGTAAACGAGCAGTACTTC
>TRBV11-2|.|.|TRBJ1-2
CASSFEGNGYTF
TGTGCCAGCAGCTTCGAGGGAAATGGCTACACCTTC
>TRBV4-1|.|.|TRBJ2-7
CASSQDLTRSYEQYF
TGCGCCAGCAGCCAAGACCTAACAAGGAGCTACGAGCAGTACTTC
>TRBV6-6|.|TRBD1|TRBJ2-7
CASSHDRGRNEQYF
TGTGCCAGCAGCCACGACAGGGGGCGGAACGAGCAGTACTTC
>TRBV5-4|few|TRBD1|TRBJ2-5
CASSLVPGGTETQYF
TGTGCCAGCAGCTTGGTCCCAGGGGGCACAGAGACCCAGTACTTC
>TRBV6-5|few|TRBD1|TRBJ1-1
CASSSGQGADTEAFF
TGTGCCAGCAGTTCGGGACAGGGGGCGGACACTGAAGCTTTCTTT